This TCR beta chain was obtained from a study of esophageal squamous cell carcinoma under preoperative chemotherapy. There are 15 residues in the CDR3. Germline CDR1 is MNHNS and CDR2 is SASEGT. After removal of 7 bases from V and 0 bases from J, the junction contained 7 bases not matched to a gene. Specified time point: after preoperative PTX-NDP chemotherapy. TCRdb passed the PCR reads through MiXCR, listing each CDR3 protein once. Of around 11,000 distinct CDR3 sequences listed, roughly 60% are singletons. This clonotype was counted a few times. The sample was collected from a patient given preoperative chemotherapy. V gene TRBV6-1 combines with J gene TRBJ2-3; TRBD2 aligns across 7 bases. The TCR originated in a human donor with esophageal squamous cell carcinoma. The donor label of this sample is uncertain. The CDR3 sequence: CASNVWGGSTDTQYF. The CDR3 region has the DNA TGTGCCAGCAACGTATGGGGGGGAAGCACAGATACGCAGTATTTT.